The entry that follows covers one T cell receptor beta chain sequence. The antigen is not known. The CDR3 totals 15 residues. Germline V CDR1 and CDR2: SNHLY, FYNNEI. The V and J ends lost 3 bases and 4 bases respectively, with 14 bases between them. It was with 60 Vbeta and 13 Jbeta primers that the PCR ran. The protocol was immunoSEQ multiplex PCR, while the TCRdb copy is restricted to in-frame clones and leaves out a portion. Altogether 150,000 to 200,000 clones are present, 71% being singletons, with the ten largest covering about 2.7%. This sample is part of a study of cytomegalovirus exposure and HLA in healthy donors. Overall study results and limits: An apparent linkage of common viral pathogens to several of the most significant clusters emerged in a later analysis.

Sequences were obtained from PBMCs. This chain connects TRBV2 to TRBJ2-3, with D perhaps matching TRBD2 (5 bases). This sequence originates from a woman under 40 in good health and CMV-seronegative. The CDR3, as DNA: TGTGCCAGCAGTGATCAGCTAGCTCTGGCAGATACGCAGTATTTT. Translated: CASSDQLALADTQYF. Based on the CDR3 plus reference TRBV2 and TRBJ2-3, the full variable domain is EPEVTQTPSHQVTQMGQEVILRCVPISNHLYFYWYRQILGQKVEFLVSFYNNEISEKSEIFDDQFSVERPDGSNFTLKIRSTKLEDSAMYFCASSDQLALADTQYFGPGTRLTVL.